This paragraph reports one T cell receptor beta chain. Its antigen is still unknown. Within Nashville, Tennessee resided all donors, each a Caucasian adult. The entry originates in a study of shared clonotypes between healthy human individuals. Overall study findings and caveats: Clonotype sharing across a few donors was observed for around 4.8% of naive CD4 clonotypes. Naive subsets, compared against memory subsets, generally had larger estimated richness values.

The material for each subset, its genomic DNA, was split evenly across several immunoSEQ plates. TCRdb keeps only in-frame clones here, not all; method: immunoSEQ multiplex PCR. Of roughly 2.5 million clones listed, approximately 92% are singletons. Germline lookup yields CDR1 MNHNS and CDR2 SASEGT. CDR3 length: 13 residues. Trimming stripped 7 bases from V and 8 bases from J, with 17 bases between. The sequence was obtained from a young man in good health. The sequencing input was naive CD4+ T cells sorted from blood. Subset specified: CD45RA+ positively selected. The V and J genes are TRBV6-1 and TRBJ1-2; TRBD1 might be the D (6 bases). CDR3 nucleotide sequence: TGTGCCAGCATCCGGGACACCGGCGGAGGCTACACCTTC. Its protein product is CASIRDTGGGYTF.